This T cell receptor (beta chain) was sequenced during a study of blood T cell repertoires in COVID-19. Method: immunoSEQ multiplex PCR; TCRdb's copy keeps in-frame clones and lacks some. The sample records roughly 120,000 clones, about 84% being singletons. This clone has just a few counts. Trimming stripped 7 bases from V and 6 bases from J, with 15 bases between. This CDR3 has 13 amino acids. Germline V gene sequence: CDR1 LNHDA, CDR2 SQIVND (reference sequence). The sequence came from a woman in her sixties or seventies with acute or convalescent COVID-19. V is TRBV19 and J is TRBJ1-2, with D perhaps TRBD1 (5 bases). The sample comprised peripheral blood. CDR3 in DNA: TGTGCCAGTAATGGACCCAGGGTGGATGGCTACACCTTC. It translates to CASNGPRVDGYTF.